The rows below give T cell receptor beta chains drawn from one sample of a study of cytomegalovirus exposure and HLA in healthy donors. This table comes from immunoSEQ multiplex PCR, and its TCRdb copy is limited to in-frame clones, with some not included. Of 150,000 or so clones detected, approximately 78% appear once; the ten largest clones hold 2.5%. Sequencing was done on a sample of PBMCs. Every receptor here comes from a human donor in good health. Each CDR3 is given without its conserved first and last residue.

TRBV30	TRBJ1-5	AWRTGGNQPQH
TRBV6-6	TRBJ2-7	ASSYVQGSGEQY
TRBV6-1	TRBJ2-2	ASIPGVNTGELF
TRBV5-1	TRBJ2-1	ASSNGQGLHEQF
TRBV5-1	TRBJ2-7	ASSFGSGVDEQY
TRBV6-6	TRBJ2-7	ASSYPGAGGHYEQY
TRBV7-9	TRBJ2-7	ASSSKRGGDFYEQY
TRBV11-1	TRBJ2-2	ASSWTGAHGTGELF
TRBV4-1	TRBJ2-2	ASSQTTGGGNTGELF
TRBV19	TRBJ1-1	ASSAGGVRANTEAF
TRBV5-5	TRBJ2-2	ASSSTGTGSHTGELF
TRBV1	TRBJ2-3	TSSDLPSGGNPDTQY
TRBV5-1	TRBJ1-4	ASSLRAGGVSNEKLF
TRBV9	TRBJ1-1	ASSVEPGVGTEAF
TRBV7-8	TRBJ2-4	ASSPDIAKNIQY
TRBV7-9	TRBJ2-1	ASSLNGGAFWEQF
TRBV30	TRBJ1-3	AWSVHAGAGNTIY
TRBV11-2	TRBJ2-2	ASSPLTTRGTGELF
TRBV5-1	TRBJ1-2	ASSPGGNGDYGYT
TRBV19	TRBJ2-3	ASSRSPRQTTDTQY
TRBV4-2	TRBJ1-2	ASSQDKGQDGYT
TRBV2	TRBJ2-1	ASTQLAGFYNEQF
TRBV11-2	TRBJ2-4	ASSSPGGRRSKNIQY
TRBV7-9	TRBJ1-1	ASSRDWRNTEAF
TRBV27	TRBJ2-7	ASSPGQFYEQY
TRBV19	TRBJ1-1	ASRPYRGNTEAF
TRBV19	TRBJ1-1	ASGGQRNTEAF
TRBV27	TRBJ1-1	ASRSYYNLDRMGTEAF
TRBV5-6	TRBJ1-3	ASSYGTGDSGNTIY
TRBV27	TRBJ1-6	ASSSGPGANSPLH
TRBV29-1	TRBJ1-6	SVRDREEVPLH
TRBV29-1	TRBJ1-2	SVPDRNYGYT
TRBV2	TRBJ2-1	ASRSSGGLTNNEQF
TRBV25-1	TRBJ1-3	ASSGSPGQGAYTIY
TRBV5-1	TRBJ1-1	ASSLRWGRDTEAF
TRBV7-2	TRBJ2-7	ASSLAGGTAYEQY
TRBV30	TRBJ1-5	AWGRDRNQPQH
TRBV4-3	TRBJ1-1	ASSPIGQGETEAF
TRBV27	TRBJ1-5	ASSRTRNQPQH
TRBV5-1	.	ASSIWDRGAGEQY
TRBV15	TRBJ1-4	ATSRDRGTGEKLF
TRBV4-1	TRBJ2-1	ASSPGQGPKDEQF
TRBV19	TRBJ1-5	ASSSRTGGDSNQPQH
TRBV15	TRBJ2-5	ATSGWTGPQETQY
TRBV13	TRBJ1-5	ASSFGNNQPQH
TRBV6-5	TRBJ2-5	ASSYPDRRETQY
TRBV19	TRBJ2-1	ASSMGQSSYNEQF
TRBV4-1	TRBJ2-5	ASSPVGARETQY
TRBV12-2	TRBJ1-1	ASRPQRGYTEAF